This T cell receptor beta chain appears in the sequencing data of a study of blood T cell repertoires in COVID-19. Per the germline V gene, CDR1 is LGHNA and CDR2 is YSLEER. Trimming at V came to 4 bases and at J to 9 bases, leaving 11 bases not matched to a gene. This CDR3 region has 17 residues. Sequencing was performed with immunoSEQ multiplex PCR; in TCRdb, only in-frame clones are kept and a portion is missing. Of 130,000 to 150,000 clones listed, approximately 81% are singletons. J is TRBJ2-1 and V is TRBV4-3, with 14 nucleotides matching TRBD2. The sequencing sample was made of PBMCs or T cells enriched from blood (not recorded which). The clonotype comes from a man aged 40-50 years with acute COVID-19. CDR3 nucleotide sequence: TGCGCCAGCAGCCGCGCGCGGACTAGCGGGGGGCGGGGTGAGCAGTTCTTC. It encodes CASSRARTSGGRGEQFF.